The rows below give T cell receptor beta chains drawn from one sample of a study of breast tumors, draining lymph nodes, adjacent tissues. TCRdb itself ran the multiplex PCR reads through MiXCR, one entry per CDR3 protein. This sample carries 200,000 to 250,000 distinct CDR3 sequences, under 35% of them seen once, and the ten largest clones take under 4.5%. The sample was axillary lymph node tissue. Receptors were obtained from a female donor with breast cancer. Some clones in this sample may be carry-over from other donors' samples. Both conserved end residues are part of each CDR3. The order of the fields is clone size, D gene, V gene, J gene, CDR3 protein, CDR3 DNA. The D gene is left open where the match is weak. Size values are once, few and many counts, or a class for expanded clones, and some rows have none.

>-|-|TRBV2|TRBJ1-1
CASRDDRNEAFF
TGTGCCAGCAGGGATGACAGGAATGAAGCTTTCTTT
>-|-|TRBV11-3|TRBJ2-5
CASSQGLGTLQETQYF
TGTGCCAGCAGCCAGGGTTTGGGGACGCTGCAAGAGACCCAGTACTTC
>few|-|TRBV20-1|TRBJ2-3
CSARTMGGWTSEDTQYF
TGCAGTGCTAGAACGATGGGGGGTTGGACCTCCGAGGATACGCAGTATTTT
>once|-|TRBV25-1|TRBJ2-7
CARVAGSTYEQYF
TGTGCTAGAGTCGCGGGATCGACCTACGAGCAGTACTTC
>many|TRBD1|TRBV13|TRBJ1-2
CASSQQTGFYGYTF
TGTGCCAGCAGCCAGCAGACAGGGTTTTATGGCTACACCTTC
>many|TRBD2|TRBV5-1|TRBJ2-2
CASSLGGLAANTGELFF
TGCGCCAGCAGCTTGGGGGGACTAGCGGCGAACACCGGGGAGCTGTTTTTT
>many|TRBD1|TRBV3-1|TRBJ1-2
CASSQWDSFYGYTF
TGTGCCAGCAGCCAATGGGACAGCTTCTATGGCTACACCTTC
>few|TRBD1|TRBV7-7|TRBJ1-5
CARGQGEQPQHF
TGTGCTAGAGGGCAGGGGGAACAGCCCCAGCATTTT
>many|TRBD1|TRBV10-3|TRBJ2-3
CAISGGDRGASSTDTQYF
TGTGCCATCAGTGGGGGAGACAGGGGGGCCTCTAGCACAGATACGCAGTATTTT
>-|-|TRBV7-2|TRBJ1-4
CASSQVVAGIYEKLFF
TGTGCCAGCAGCCAAGTCGTAGCGGGGATATATGAAAAACTGTTTTTT
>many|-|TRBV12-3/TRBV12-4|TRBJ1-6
CASSYGGNSPLHF
TGTGCCAGCAGTTACGGGGGTAATTCACCCCTCCACTTT
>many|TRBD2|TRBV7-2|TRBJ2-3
CASSSGLAGTDTQYF
TGTGCCAGCAGCTCGGGACTAGCGGGGACAGATACGCAGTATTTT
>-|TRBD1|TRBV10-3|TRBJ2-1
CATGQGNNEQFF
TGTGCCACTGGACAGGGGAACAATGAGCAGTTCTTC
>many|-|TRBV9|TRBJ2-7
CASSVGVFGEQYF
TGTGCCAGCAGCGTGGGGGTCTTCGGCGAGCAGTACTTC
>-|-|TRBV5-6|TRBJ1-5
CASSANLNSNQPQHF
TGTGCCAGCAGCGCTAACCTGAATAGCAATCAGCCCCAGCATTTT
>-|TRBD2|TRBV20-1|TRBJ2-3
CSATTGLAGSDTQYF
TGCAGTGCCACCACTGGACTAGCGGGGTCAGATACGCAGTATTTT
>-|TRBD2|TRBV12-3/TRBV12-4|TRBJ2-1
CASSFVGRAGDNEQFF
TGTGCCAGCAGTTTCGTCGGGAGGGCCGGGGACAATGAGCAGTTCTTC
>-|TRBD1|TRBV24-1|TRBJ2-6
CATSDFPGQGATSGANVLTF
TGTGCCACCAGTGATTTTCCGGGACAGGGGGCGACCTCTGGGGCCAACGTCCTGACTTTC
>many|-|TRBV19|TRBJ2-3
CASSIGVRPPTDTQYF
TGTGCCAGTAGTATTGGCGTCAGGCCTCCCACAGATACGCAGTATTTT
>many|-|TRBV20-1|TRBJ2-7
CSALTQVPPYEQYF
TGCAGTGCCCTAACACAGGTGCCGCCCTACGAGCAGTACTTC
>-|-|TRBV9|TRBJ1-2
CALTAQGSGYTF
TGTGCCCTCACAGCCCAAGGATCTGGCTACACCTTC
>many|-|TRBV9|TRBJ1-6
CASSVGGVRNSPLHF
TGTGCCAGCAGCGTAGGAGGGGTGAGGAATTCACCCCTCCACTTT
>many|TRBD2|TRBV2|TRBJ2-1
CASNLREQVYEQFF
TGTGCCAGCAATTTGCGGGAGCAAGTATATGAGCAGTTCTTC
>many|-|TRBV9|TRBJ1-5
CASSARGGVGQPQHF
TGTGCCAGCAGCGCTCGAGGGGGGGTAGGTCAGCCCCAGCATTTT
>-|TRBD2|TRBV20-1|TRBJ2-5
CSARPGGRTQYF
TGCAGTGCTAGACCGGGAGGGCGGACCCAGTACTTC
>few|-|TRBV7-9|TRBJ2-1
CASSLAGARNEQFF
TGTGCCAGCAGCTTAGCGGGCGCCCGCAATGAGCAGTTCTTC
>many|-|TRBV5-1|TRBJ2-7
CASSLRGGTTDEQYF
TGCGCCAGCAGCCTCAGGGGTGGGACGACGGACGAGCAGTACTTC
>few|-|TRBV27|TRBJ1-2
CASSPQGPYGYTF
TGTGCCAGCTCTCCTCAGGGGCCCTATGGCTACACCTTC
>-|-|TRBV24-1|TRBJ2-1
CATSVVPGGGNEQFF
TGTGCCACCAGTGTCGTCCCAGGGGGAGGCAATGAGCAGTTCTTC
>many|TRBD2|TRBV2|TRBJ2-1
CASILSGRFYEQFF
TGTGCCAGCATTTTGAGCGGGAGATTTTACGAGCAGTTCTTC
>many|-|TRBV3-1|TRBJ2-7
CASSQGLVYEQYF
TGTGCCAGCAGCCAAGGACTAGTCTACGAGCAGTACTTC
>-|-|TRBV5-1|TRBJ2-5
CTSSLTGSGETQYF
TGCACCAGCAGCTTGACAGGATCAGGAGAGACCCAGTACTTC
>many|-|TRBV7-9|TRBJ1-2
CASSRGGTNYGYTF
TGTGCCAGCAGCCGAGGTGGGACTAACTATGGCTACACCTTC
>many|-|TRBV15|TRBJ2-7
CATSRERGSSYEQYF
TGTGCCACCAGCAGAGAAAGAGGCAGCTCCTACGAGCAGTACTTC
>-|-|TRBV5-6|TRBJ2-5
CASSAQETRYF
TGTGCCAGCAGCGCACAAGAGACCCGGTACTTC
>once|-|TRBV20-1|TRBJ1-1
CSARDGGQTEAFF
TGCAGTGCTAGAGATGGGGGGCAAACTGAAGCTTTCTTT
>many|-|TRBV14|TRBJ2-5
CASSQRLKKGFLETQYF
TGTGCCAGCAGCCAACGGCTGAAAAAAGGGTTCCTTGAGACCCAGTACTTC
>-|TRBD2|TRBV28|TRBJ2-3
CASSPTGSGIETDTQYF
TGTGCCAGCAGTCCAACAGGTAGCGGGATTGAGACAGATACGCAGTATTTT
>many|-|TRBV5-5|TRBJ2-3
CASSSGGRDTQYF
TGTGCCAGCAGTAGTGGGGGGAGGGATACGCAGTATTTT
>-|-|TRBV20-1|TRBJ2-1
CSANGTRVEPFF
TGCAGTGCTAACGGTACTAGAGTTGAGCCGTTCTTC
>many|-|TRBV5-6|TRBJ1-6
CASSLGRSPFGSPLHF
TGTGCCAGCAGCTTGGGCAGGTCCCCCTTCGGTTCACCCCTCCACTTT
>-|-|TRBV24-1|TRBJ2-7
CATSSISQTRGSSYNEQYF
TGTGCCACCAGTTCTATATCCCAAACCCGGGGGAGCTCCTACAACGAGCAGTACTTC
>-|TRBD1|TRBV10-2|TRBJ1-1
CASTRQGLTEAFF
TGCGCCAGCACCCGACAGGGTTTGACTGAAGCTTTCTTT
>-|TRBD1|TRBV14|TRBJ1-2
CASSQVGTGGNYGYTF
TGTGCCAGCAGCCAAGTTGGGACAGGGGGCAACTATGGCTACACCTTC
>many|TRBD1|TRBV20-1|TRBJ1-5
CSARGGQGDGQPQHF
TGCAGTGCTAGGGGGGGACAGGGGGACGGTCAGCCCCAGCATTTT
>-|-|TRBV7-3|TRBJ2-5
CASRWTETQYF
TGTGCCAGCAGGTGGACAGAGACACAGTACTTC